The subject of this entry is one TCR beta chain. Its specificity is unknown. Nashville, Tennessee was home to all donors, who were Caucasian adults. Source study methods: Filtering of immunoSEQ junctional sequences could not match full-length read filtering. Profiled with immunoSEQ multiplex PCR; TCRdb holds only in-frame clones, not every one. V and J calls and clone size come straight from that table; D and trimming were deduced from the DNA. The repertoire holds some 450,000 clones, with roughly four fifths as singletons. This record belongs to a study of shared clonotypes between healthy human individuals. This CDR3 is built from 15 residues. Germline CDR1 reads MNHNY; CDR2 reads SVGAGI (reference sequence). Trimming removed 6 bases at V and 6 bases at J, with 17 bases between. Study conclusions and caveats: Genetic and exposure-history diversity was limited by the small donor number.

The genes are TRBV6-6 and TRBJ1-4; D is perhaps TRBD1 (6 bases). The sample was PBMCs. The source is a woman in her thirties or forties in good health. Some clones in this sample may be carry-over from other donors' samples. The DNA of the CDR3 is TGTGCCAGCAGCCCCTCGGGGGGCACATATGAAAAACTGTTTTTT. Translated, it gives CASSPSGGTYEKLFF.